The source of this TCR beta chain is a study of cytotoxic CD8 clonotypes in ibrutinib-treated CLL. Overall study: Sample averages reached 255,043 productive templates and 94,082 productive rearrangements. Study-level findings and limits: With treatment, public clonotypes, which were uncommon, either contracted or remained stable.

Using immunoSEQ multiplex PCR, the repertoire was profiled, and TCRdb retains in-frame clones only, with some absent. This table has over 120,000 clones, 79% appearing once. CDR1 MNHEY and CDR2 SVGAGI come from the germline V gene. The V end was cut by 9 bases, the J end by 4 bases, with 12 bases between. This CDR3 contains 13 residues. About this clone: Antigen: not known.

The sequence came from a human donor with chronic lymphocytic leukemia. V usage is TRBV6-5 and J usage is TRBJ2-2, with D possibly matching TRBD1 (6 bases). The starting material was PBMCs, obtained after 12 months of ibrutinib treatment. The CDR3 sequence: CASGQSLTGELFF. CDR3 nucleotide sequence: TGTGCCAGTGGACAGTCGCTCACCGGGGAGCTGTTTTTT.